This T cell receptor (beta chain) came from a study of T cell responses to AZD1222 COVID-19 vaccine. V was clipped by 5 bases and J by 8 bases; unmatched bases: 6. This CDR3 comprises 14 residues. Germline V gene lookup returns CDR1 LGHDT and CDR2 YNNKEL (reference sequence). The data were produced by immunoSEQ multiplex PCR, yet TCRdb's version contains in-frame clones alone and is incomplete. The data hold about 110,000 clones, with about 90% observed a single time. The source material was peripheral blood, sampled on day 0 of AZD1222 vaccination. This receptor was identified in an adult in good health. V usage is TRBV3-1 (or the pseudogene TRBV3-2) and J usage is TRBJ2-1, with 10 bases lining up with TRBD1. CDR3: CASSARDRGDEQFF. CDR3 in DNA: TGTGCCAGCAGCGCTAGGGACAGGGGAGATGAGCAGTTCTTC.